The clone carrying this T cell receptor (beta chain) occurred a few times. Its antigen is undetermined. MiXCR, applied by TCRdb to the RT-PCR reads, yields one record per CDR3 protein. The sample includes about 650,000 distinct CDR3 sequences, 15% to 19% of them seen just once. The source of the sample is a study of response to subunit inactivated influenza vaccine. Points from the study as a whole: The authors offered the suggestion that each seasonal influenza vaccination recruits few new T cells.

Looked up from germline, CDR1 is MNHNS and CDR2 is SASEGT. The CDR3 extends over 12 amino acids. V was cut by 7 bases and J by 2 bases, with 8 bases left in between. The sequence was obtained from a middle-aged man who received an inactivated influenza vaccine. Sequencing used PBMCs from blood, obtained 12 days after vaccination. The V call is TRBV6-1, the J call TRBJ1-2; D is undetermined. CDR3 coding DNA: TGTGCCAGCACCCCAATAAACTATGGCTACACCTTC. It codes for CASTPINYGYTF.